This TCR beta chain originates from a study of cytomegalovirus exposure and HLA in healthy donors. This CDR3 has 16 amino acids. The germline V gene has CDR1 MGHRA and CDR2 YSYEKL. The PCR was carried out with 60 Vbeta primers and 13 Jbeta primers. The protocol was immunoSEQ multiplex PCR, while the TCRdb copy is restricted to in-frame clones and leaves out a portion. This table has about 200,000 clones, 75% to 90% appearing once. The sequence derives from a woman aged 25 to 45 in good health and CMV-seronegative. The sample taken for sequencing was PBMCs. The chain has TRBV4-1 and TRBJ2-5, with 12 bases aligning to TRBD2. The J call may not be correct, given that the DNA end is closer to TRBJ2-7. CDR3 sequence: CASSSPGTSGSYEQYF. The CDR3, as DNA: TGCGCCAGCAGCTCACCCGGGACTAGCGGGTCCTACGAGCAGTACTTC.